The rows below give T cell receptor beta chains drawn from one sample of a study of blood T cell repertoires in COVID-19. The assay was immunoSEQ multiplex PCR, and TCRdb's table has in-frame clones only and misses some. This table has about 220,000 clones, 85% to 90% appearing once. The sample consisted of PBMCs or T cells enriched from blood (not recorded which). The receptor set was obtained from a woman under 30 in a cohort exposed to, infected with or recovered from COVID-19 (not recorded which). Both conserved end residues are part of each CDR3. The order of the fields is V gene, clone size, D gene, J gene, CDR3 protein, CDR3 DNA. The D gene is left open where the match is weak. Clone size is shown for a subset of rows, as once, few, many or a class of expanded clone.

TRBV7-3	NA	NA	TRBJ1-1	CASSSGGTEAFF	TGTGCCAGCAGCTCGGGGGGTACTGAAGCTTTCTTT
TRBV9	NA	NA	TRBJ1-4	CASSTRWRGNEKLFF	TGTGCCAGCAGCACCCGGTGGCGGGGGAATGAAAAACTGTTTTTT
TRBV28	NA	TRBD2	TRBJ2-2	CSVAGGTGELFF	TGTTCAGTGGCCGGGGGGACCGGGGAGCTGTTTTTT
TRBV27	NA	NA	TRBJ2-1	CASSPQDGSSYNEQFF	TGTGCCAGCAGTCCTCAGGACGGGAGCTCCTACAATGAGCAGTTCTTC
TRBV10-3	once	NA	TRBJ1-3	CAISETVGNTIYF	TGTGCCATCAGCGAGACAGTTGGAAACACCATATATTTT
TRBV4-1	NA	NA	TRBJ1-1	CASSHNDRTNTEAFF	TGCGCCAGCAGCCATAATGACAGAACGAACACTGAAGCTTTCTTT
TRBV5-1	NA	NA	TRBJ2-5	CASTLNRPQETQYF	TGCGCCAGCACCTTAAACAGGCCGCAAGAGACCCAGTACTTC
TRBV30	NA	TRBD1	TRBJ1-6	CAWTEGTENSPLHF	TGTGCCTGGACGGAGGGGACAGAAAATTCACCCCTCCACTTT
TRBV29-1	NA	TRBD1	TRBJ1-2	CSVVPDRGLYGYTF	TGCAGCGTTGTCCCGGACAGGGGTCTCTATGGCTACACCTTC
TRBV7-8	NA	NA	TRBJ1-5	CASSPQRGSSNQPQHF	TGTGCCAGCAGCCCGCAGAGGGGGAGTAGCAATCAGCCCCAGCATTTT
TRBV13	NA	NA	TRBJ1-2	CASSLEAGEANYGYTF	TGTGCCAGCAGCTTAGAGGCAGGGGAAGCTAACTATGGCTACACCTTC
TRBV19	NA	TRBD2	TRBJ2-1	CASSTSSGSEQFF	TGTGCCAGTAGTACTTCTAGCGGGAGCGAGCAGTTCTTC
TRBV28	few	NA	TRBJ1-1	CASKEDTEAFF	TGTGCCAGCAAGGAGGACACTGAAGCTTTCTTT
TRBV2	NA	TRBD2	TRBJ2-3	CASKLAGEPVLDTQYF	TGTGCCAGCAAACTAGCGGGGGAGCCGGTCTTGGATACGCAGTATTTT
TRBV27	NA	NA	TRBJ1-1	CASSLSWTDTEAFF	TGTGCCAGCAGTTTAAGTTGGACAGATACTGAAGCTTTCTTT
TRBV29-1	NA	NA	TRBJ2-2	CSVTPGTANTGELFF	TGCAGCGTTACGCCAGGAACCGCGAACACCGGGGAGCTGTTTTTT
TRBV5-6	NA	TRBD2	TRBJ2-3	CASSPGTSGKRRGDTQYF	TGTGCCAGCAGCCCCGGGACTAGCGGGAAAAGGAGGGGGGATACGCAGTATTTT
TRBV5-6	once	TRBD2	TRBJ2-5	CASGLGRSQTQYF	TGTGCCAGCGGTCTCGGGAGGTCCCAGACCCAGTACTTC
TRBV6-1	NA	TRBD1	TRBJ1-6	CASSEDRASSPLHF	TGTGCCAGCAGTGAGGACAGGGCCAGCTCACCCCTCCACTTT
TRBV4-1	NA	NA	TRBJ1-5	CASSQDPGFKPQHF	TGCGCCAGCAGCCAAGATCCAGGGTTCAAGCCCCAGCATTTT
TRBV6-1	NA	NA	TRBJ1-5	CASSDRDRQPQHF	TGTGCCAGCAGTGACAGGGATCGTCAGCCCCAGCATTTT
TRBV20-1	NA	TRBD2	TRBJ2-1	CSASGLAGVNEQFF	TGCAGTGCTAGTGGACTAGCGGGGGTGAATGAGCAGTTCTTC
TRBV7-8	NA	NA	TRBJ1-2	CASSLAQEGYTF	TGTGCCAGCAGCTTAGCCCAGGAAGGCTACACCTTC
TRBV7-9	NA	NA	TRBJ2-2	CASSFLGQGKAGELFF	TGTGCCAGCAGCTTTTTGGGGCAGGGGAAAGCCGGGGAGCTGTTTTTT
TRBV7-9	NA	NA	TRBJ2-7	CASSLVSIVSYEQYF	TGTGCCAGCAGCTTAGTCTCCATAGTCTCCTACGAGCAGTACTTC
TRBV5-1	NA	TRBD1	TRBJ1-4	CASSLLFITGTGDAKLFF	TGCGCCAGCAGCTTACTCTTCATAACCGGGACAGGGGATGCAAAACTGTTTTTT
TRBV5-4	NA	TRBD1	TRBJ1-2	CASSFTGGDYGYTF	TGTGCCAGCAGCTTTACAGGGGGAGACTATGGCTACACCTTC
TRBV4-2	NA	TRBD2	TRBJ2-2	CASSQGLARNTGELFF	TGTGCCAGCAGCCAAGGACTAGCGCGAAACACCGGGGAGCTGTTTTTT
TRBV2	once	NA	TRBJ2-7	CASSELRGPLEQYF	TGTGCCAGCAGTGAACTGCGGGGGCCCTTGGAGCAGTACTTC
TRBV9	NA	TRBD2	TRBJ2-1	CASSAGTSLSNEQFF	TGTGCCAGCAGCGCGGGGACTAGTTTATCGAATGAGCAGTTCTTC
TRBV7-9	NA	TRBD1	TRBJ1-3	CASSRDSVSGNTIYF	TGTGCCAGCAGTCGGGACAGCGTCTCTGGAAACACCATATATTTT
TRBV29-1	NA	NA	TRBJ1-1	CSVSTVNTEAFF	TGCAGCGTTTCCACAGTAAACACTGAAGCTTTCTTT
TRBV19	NA	NA	TRBJ1-5	CASSIQSGFNQPQHF	TGTGCCAGTAGTATTCAATCAGGTTTTAATCAGCCCCAGCATTTT
TRBV28	NA	TRBD1	TRBJ2-3	CASSSIQGAGDTQYF	TGTGCCAGCAGTTCTATACAGGGGGCGGGAGATACGCAGTATTTT
TRBV25-1	few	TRBD1	TRBJ1-1	CASSEWRWDRGPNTEAFF	TGTGCCAGCAGTGAATGGCGGTGGGACAGGGGGCCGAACACTGAAGCTTTCTTT
TRBV11-3	NA	NA	TRBJ1-1	CASTFPGAEAFF	TGTGCCAGCACTTTTCCCGGGGCTGAAGCTTTCTTT